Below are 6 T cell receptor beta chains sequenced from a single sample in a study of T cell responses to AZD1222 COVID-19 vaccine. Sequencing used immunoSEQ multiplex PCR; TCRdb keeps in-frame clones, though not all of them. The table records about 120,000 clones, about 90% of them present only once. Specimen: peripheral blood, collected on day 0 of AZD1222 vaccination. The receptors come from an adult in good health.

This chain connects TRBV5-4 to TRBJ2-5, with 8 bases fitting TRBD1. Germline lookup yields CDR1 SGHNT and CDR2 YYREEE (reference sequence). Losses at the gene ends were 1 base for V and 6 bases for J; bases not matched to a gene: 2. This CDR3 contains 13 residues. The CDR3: CASSLTGGKTQYF. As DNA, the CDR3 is TGTGCCAGCAGCTTGACAGGGGGGAAGACCCAGTACTTC.

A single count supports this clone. The CDR3 DNA is TGTGCCAGCAGTTTATCTATGGGTTCGGGAAACACCATATATTTT. It yields the protein CASSLSMGSGNTIYF. The chain has TRBV27 and TRBJ1-3; no clear D. The CDR3 covers 15 residues. Trimming took off 0 bases at V and 4 bases at J, with 10 bases between the two ends. From germline, CDR1 is MNHEY and CDR2 SMNVEV (reference sequence).

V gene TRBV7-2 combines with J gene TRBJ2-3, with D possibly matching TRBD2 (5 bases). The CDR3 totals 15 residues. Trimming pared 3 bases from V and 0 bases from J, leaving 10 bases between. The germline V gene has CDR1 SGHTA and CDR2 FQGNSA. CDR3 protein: CASSFLRASTDTQYF. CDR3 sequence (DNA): TGTGCCAGCAGCTTTCTGCGGGCGAGCACAGATACGCAGTATTTT.

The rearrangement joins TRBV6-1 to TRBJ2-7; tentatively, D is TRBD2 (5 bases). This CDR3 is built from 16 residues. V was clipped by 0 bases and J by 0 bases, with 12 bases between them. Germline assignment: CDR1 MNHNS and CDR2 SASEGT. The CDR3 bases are TGTGCCAGCAGTGAAGCCCTAGGACTCTTCTCCTACGAGCAGTACTTC. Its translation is CASSEALGLFSYEQYF.

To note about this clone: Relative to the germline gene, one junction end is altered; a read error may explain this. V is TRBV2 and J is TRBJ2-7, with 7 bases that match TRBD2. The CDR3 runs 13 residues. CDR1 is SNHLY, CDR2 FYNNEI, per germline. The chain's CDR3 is CASSDPEREGHRF. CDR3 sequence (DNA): TGTGCCAGCAGTGATCCGGAGAGGGAGGGCCACCGATTC.

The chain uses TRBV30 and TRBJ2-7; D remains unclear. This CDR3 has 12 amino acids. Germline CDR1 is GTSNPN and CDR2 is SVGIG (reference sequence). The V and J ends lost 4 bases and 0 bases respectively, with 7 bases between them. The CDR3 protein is CAWIVSSYEQYF. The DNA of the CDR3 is TGTGCCTGGATTGTCAGCTCCTACGAGCAGTACTTC.